A single sample gave rise to the 26 T cell receptor beta chains below, sequenced in a study of radiation and T cells in renal cell carcinoma. Measured with immunoSEQ multiplex PCR; TCRdb has only the in-frame clones, and not every one. The sample consists of some 14,000 clones, approximately 52% of them appearing once. Treatment denoted: treatment-naive control, cytoreductive nephrectomy. Sample: tumor tissue, taken from a patient whose treatment was nephrectomy without radiotherapy. The origin of the receptors is a man over 45 with renal cell carcinoma.

This clone was picked up one time. The genes are TRBV5-8 and TRBJ1-3; a possible D gene is TRBD1 (5 bases). From germline, CDR1 is SGHTS and CDR2 YDEGEE. The V gene lost 1 base and the J gene lost 2 bases, with 13 bases spanning the gap. The CDR3 sequence is 16 residues long. CDR3 sequence: CASSLRGRVTGNTIYF. DNA for the CDR3: TGTGCCAGCAGCTTGAGGGGCAGGGTGACTGGAAACACCATATATTTT.

This chain joins TRBV6-1 and TRBJ1-5; D is undetermined. Germline CDR1 MNHNS, CDR2 SASEGT. This CDR3 is built from 11 residues. V was cut by 6 bases and J by 5 bases, with 5 bases left in between. Here the CDR3 DNA reads TGTGCCAGCAGACACTATCAGCCCCAGCATTTT. Its translation is CASRHYQPQHF.

The chain is built from TRBV4-1 and TRBJ1-2, with D uncertain. Germline V gene data show CDR1 as MGHRA and CDR2 as YSYEKL. The CDR3 length is 16 residues. Trimming removed 0 bases from V and 0 bases from J, with 11 bases in between. The CDR3 DNA reads TGCGCCAGCAGCCAAGATCCCCGTCTTTCTAACTATGGCTACACCTTC. This encodes CASSQDPRLSNYGYTF.

The CDR3 loop reads CASSNGGYQPQHF. The CDR3, as DNA: TGTGCCAGCAGTAACGGGGGCTATCAGCCCCAGCATTTT. The chain combines TRBV2 with TRBJ1-5; a possible D gene is TRBD1 (6 bases). Germline V gives CDR1 SNHLY, CDR2 FYNNEI. Trimming left V 5 bases short and J 5 bases short, with 10 bases between. The CDR3 length is 13 residues.

The chain links TRBV5-6 to TRBJ2-5; 11 bases align to TRBD2. Germline CDR1 is SGHDT and CDR2 is YYEEEE. The CDR3 loop spans 15 amino acids. Trimming cost V 4 bases and J 3 bases; bases outside gene matches: 5. DNA for the CDR3: TGTGCCAGCAGCCTCGTTAGCGGGGGGGAAGAGACCCAGTACTTC. Protein product: CASSLVSGGEETQYF.

The chain recombines TRBV19 with TRBJ2-3; D is undetermined. CDR3 length equals 15 residues. The germline V gene encodes CDR1 LNHDA and CDR2 SQIVND (reference sequence). Trimming shortened V by 6 bases and J by 1 base, and 14 bases separated the two germline ends. The CDR3 nucleotides are TGTGCCAGTAGGCCCCTTGTCCCGGGCACAGATACGCAGTATTTT. This encodes CASRPLVPGTDTQYF.

V and J are TRBV5-1 and TRBJ2-2; 7 bases agree with TRBD2. With V trimmed by 3 bases and J by 0 bases, 5 bases remained unmatched. The CDR3 runs 16 residues. Looked up from germline, CDR1 is SGHRS and CDR2 is YFSETQ. The chain's CDR3 is CASSSPGGSNTGELFF. As DNA, the CDR3 is TGCGCCAGCAGCTCCCCGGGGGGTTCGAACACCGGGGAGCTGTTTTTT.

The V and J genes are TRBV12-5 and TRBJ2-3, with TRBD2 identical over 9 bases. V lost 1 base and J lost 4; bases outside the gene matches: 9. The CDR3 loop spans 17 amino acids. CDR1 is LGHNT, CDR2 FRNRAP, per germline. CDR3: CASGLATTRGGADTQYF. The CDR3 DNA reads TGTGCTAGTGGTTTGGCTACCACCCGCGGGGGGGCAGATACGCAGTATTTT.

This clone came up once. This chain links TRBV5-1 with TRBJ1-5, with D uncertain. Germline V gene lookup returns CDR1 SGHRS and CDR2 YFSETQ. The CDR3 contains 15 residues. V dropped 0 bases and J dropped 0 bases, with 7 bases sitting between them. This CDR3 reads CASSLEGSSNQPQHF. As DNA, the CDR3 is TGCGCCAGCAGCTTGGAAGGGAGTAGCAATCAGCCCCAGCATTTT.

The rearrangement links TRBV19 to TRBJ2-3; 7 positions agree with TRBD1. With 5 bases clipped from V and 3 bases from J, the junction kept 14 bases outside the gene matches. Germline lookup yields CDR1 LNHDA and CDR2 SQIVND (reference sequence). The CDR3 length is 17 residues. Here the CDR3 DNA reads TGTGCCAGTAGTGTCGTTTTAAGGGGGCTGACGACAGATACGCAGTATTTT. Amino acids: CASSVVLRGLTTDTQYF.

The V call is TRBV25-1, the J call TRBJ2-7, with TRBD2 matching 8 bases. V was pared by 4 bases and J by 0 bases, with 11 bases of the junction left unmatched. Germline CDR1 MGHDK, CDR2 SYGVNS. The CDR3 totals 17 residues. The CDR3 region is CASSALSGGPRSYEQYF. CDR3 coding DNA: TGTGCCAGCAGTGCCCTGAGCGGGGGACCCCGCTCCTACGAGCAGTACTTC.

The chain couples TRBV10-3 to TRBJ2-7; 10 nucleotides align to TRBD2. The trim removed 6 bases at V and 0 bases at J, leaving 5 bases unmatched. There are 15 residues in the CDR3. Germline CDR1 and CDR2: ENHRY and SYGVKD. This chain's CDR3 is CAIRLAGAHSYEQYF. Written as DNA, the CDR3 is TGTGCCATCAGGCTAGCGGGGGCCCACTCCTACGAGCAGTACTTC.

This clone was counted only a few times. The rearrangement joins TRBV10-2 to TRBJ2-1; 9 nucleotides match TRBD2. The germline V gene encodes CDR1 WSHSY and CDR2 SAAADI. V lost 6 bases and J lost 8; bases outside the gene matches: 8. The CDR3 is 14 amino acids. CDR3: CASSGGSGGYEQFF. The CDR3 nucleotides are TGCGCCAGCAGCGGGGGTAGCGGGGGATATGAGCAGTTCTTC.

The V gene is TRBV6-1, the J gene TRBJ1-5; no definite D call. CDR3 length: 15 amino acids. The V end was cut by 8 bases, the J end by 0 bases, with 14 bases between. CDR1 MNHNS and CDR2 SASEGT come from the germline V gene. The CDR3 DNA is TGTGCCAGCCTGCCAATAACGAATAGCAATCAGCCCCAGCATTTT. It specifies CASLPITNSNQPQHF.

The chain recombines TRBV5-5 with TRBJ1-2; D not resolved. This CDR3 spans 15 amino acids. CDR1 is SGHKS and CDR2 is YYEKEE in the germline V gene (reference sequence). With 3 bases removed from V and 7 bases from J, the gap between germline ends came to 19 bases. The CDR3 loop reads CASSWEPGRTGGYTF. As DNA, the CDR3 is TGTGCCAGCAGCTGGGAGCCGGGCAGAACGGGTGGCTACACCTTC. The whole variable domain, filled in from reference TRBV5-5 and TRBJ1-2, reads DAGVTQSPTHLIKTRGQQVTLRCSPISGHKSVSWYQQVLGQGPQFIFQYYEKEERGRGNFPDRFSARQFPNYSSELNVNALLLGDSALYLCASSWEPGRTGGYTFGSGTRLTVV.

This rearrangement joins TRBV5-1 to TRBJ2-1, with 8 bases that match TRBD2. CDR1 is SGHRS and CDR2 is YFSETQ in the germline V gene. Losses at the gene ends were 7 bases for V and 5 bases for J; bases not matched to a gene: 17. The CDR3 spans 17 residues. The CDR3 DNA sequence: TGCGCCAGCTTTAAGGACGAGTGGCGGGGGGCGAACAATGAGCAGTTCTTC. Translated, it gives CASFKDEWRGANNEQFF.

The V and J genes are TRBV2 and TRBJ1-1; maybe TRBD1 (6 bases). V dropped 7 bases and J dropped 1 base, with 16 bases sitting between them. Germline V gene sequence: CDR1 SNHLY, CDR2 FYNNEI. The CDR3 runs to 15 residues. The CDR3 DNA reads TGTGCCAGCAAAGGGGGGATGACAGGGAACACTGAAGCTTTCTTT. Protein sequence: CASKGGMTGNTEAFF.

The rearrangement links TRBV19 to TRBJ1-4, with D unclear. The CDR3 sequence is 13 residues long. CDR1 is LNHDA and CDR2 is SQIVND in the germline V gene (reference sequence). V was pared by 10 bases and J by 7 bases, with 16 bases between. CDR3 bases: TGTGCCACCGTAAGGGCCGACGGTGAAAAACTGTTTTTT. This sequence encodes CATVRADGEKLFF.

The chain carries TRBV15 and TRBJ1-1; D gene ambiguous. V was cut by 0 bases and J by 3 bases, with 14 bases left in between. The length of the CDR3 is 16 residues. The germline gives CDR1 LNHNV, CDR2 YYDKDF (reference sequence). CDR3 amino acids: CATSRDWPRPDTEAFF. The CDR3 DNA is TGTGCCACCAGCAGAGATTGGCCGAGGCCCGACACTGAAGCTTTCTTT.

This clone has just a few counts. The chain recombines TRBV30 with TRBJ1-1, with 7 bases lining up with TRBD1. The CDR3 length is 11 residues. Germline loops: CDR1 GTSNPN, CDR2 SVGIG (reference sequence). J gave up 4 bases and V 5 bases, and 1 base lay outside the gene matches. The DNA of the CDR3 is TGTGCCTGGCAGGGGGTCACTGAAGCTTTCTTT. This encodes CAWQGVTEAFF.

V is TRBV6-1 and J is TRBJ2-7; D is tentatively TRBD1 or TRBD2 (5 bases each). Germline V lookup: CDR1 MNHNS, CDR2 SASEGT. The CDR3 runs 14 residues. Trimming left V 6 bases short and J 3 bases short, with 15 bases between. CDR3 DNA: TGTGCCAGCAGGTACAGTGGGGGAAACTACGAGCAGTACTTC. The encoded protein is CASRYSGGNYEQYF.

This chain joins TRBV5-1 and TRBJ2-7, with 9 bases that match TRBD1. Germline assignment: CDR1 SGHRS and CDR2 YFSETQ. The CDR3 contains 15 residues. Trimming removed 4 bases from V and 12 bases from J; junction bases left unmatched: 17. The CDR3 here is CASSLGSPGQGSRYF. The DNA for the CDR3 is TGCGCCAGCAGCCTTGGATCACCGGGACAGGGCTCTCGGTACTTC.

The CDR3 here is CASSIDKGGGGTDTQYF. The CDR3 DNA sequence: TGTGCCAGTAGTATAGATAAGGGCGGGGGAGGCACAGATACGCAGTATTTT. The chain is built from TRBV19 and TRBJ2-3; the match to TRBD2 covers 7 bases. Germline V gene lookup returns CDR1 LNHDA and CDR2 SQIVND (reference sequence). The CDR3 runs 17 residues. V gave up 0 bases and J gave up 1 base; unmatched junction bases: 7.

This chain connects TRBV13 to TRBJ2-1; 8 bases line up with TRBD1. CDR3 length: 13 amino acids. Trimming took 5 bases from V and 7 from J; bases not matched to a gene: 4. Germline V gene sequence: CDR1 PRHDT, CDR2 FYEKMQ (reference sequence). In DNA, the CDR3 is TGTGCCAGCAGCCGACAGGGGCCGAATGAGCAGTTCTTC. Translation gives CASSRQGPNEQFF.

This clone is medium-sized in the sample. V gene TRBV5-1 combines with J gene TRBJ2-3, with D perhaps assigned TRBD1 or TRBD2 (6 bases each). The germline V and J ends were trimmed by 2 bases and 2 bases, with 18 bases remaining between them. Looked up from germline, CDR1 is SGHRS and CDR2 is YFSETQ. This CDR3 has 17 amino acids. CDR3 DNA sequence: TGCGCCAGCAGCTTCAGTTCATGGGGGGCCTACACAGATACGCAGTATTTT. It translates to CASSFSSWGAYTDTQYF.

The gene calls are TRBV6-5 and TRBJ1-1; D gene uncertain. The CDR3 sequence is 13 residues long. Per the germline V gene, CDR1 is MNHEY and CDR2 is SVGAGI. V shed 0 bases and J shed 0 bases, with 2 bases lying between them. The CDR3 loop is CASSYSLNTEAFF. The DNA for the CDR3 is TGTGCCAGCAGTTACTCGCTGAACACTGAAGCTTTCTTT.